Each of the 27 T cell receptor beta chains below was sequenced from the same sample in a study of T cell changes during pregnancy in multiple sclerosis. The table came from immunoSEQ multiplex PCR; TCRdb's copy has only in-frame clones and leaves some out. The table has approximately 65,000 clones, roughly 96% seen once; the top ten hold approximately 2.5%. The sample consisted of CD8+ T cells from peripheral blood mononuclear cells, taken after pregnancy. These receptor sequences come from a female donor with multiple sclerosis, enrolled in a pregnancy study.

The chain recombines TRBV15 with TRBJ1-3; D not certain. The V and J ends lost 0 bases and 4 bases respectively, with 10 bases between them. Germline V gene sequence: CDR1 LNHNV, CDR2 YYDKDF (reference sequence). The CDR3 loop spans 15 amino acids. For the CDR3, the DNA is TGTGCCACCAGCAGAGATTGGCGGGCGGGAAACACCATATATTTT. Translation gives CATSRDWRAGNTIYF.

The gene calls are TRBV27 and TRBJ1-4; perhaps TRBD1 as D (5 bases). Germline CDR1 is MNHEY and CDR2 is SMNVEV (reference sequence). CDR3 size: 15 residues. Trimming pared 4 bases from V and 4 bases from J, leaving 13 bases between. In DNA, the CDR3 is TGTGCCAGCAGTTCCTTCGGGGGAAGTAATGAAAAACTGTTTTTT. It codes for CASSSFGGSNEKLFF.

The J gene is TRBJ2-7, the V gene TRBV4-2, with TRBD2 as a possible D gene (5 bases). The CDR3 has 17 residues. Germline CDR1 is LGHNA and CDR2 is YNFKEQ. Trimming pared 1 base from V and 2 bases from J, leaving 18 bases between. CDR3 DNA sequence: TGTGCCAGCAGCCAAGGAAATGGGCGGGTTTCCCCCTACGAGCAGTACTTC. This gives the protein CASSQGNGRVSPYEQYF.

This chain's CDR3 is CASTPGLAANEQFF. CDR3 nucleotide sequence: TGTGCCAGCACCCCGGGACTAGCAGCCAATGAGCAGTTCTTC. The chain recombines TRBV27 with TRBJ2-1; 9 bases agree with TRBD2. The length of the CDR3 is 14 residues. Trimming cost V 7 bases and J 6 bases; bases outside gene matches: 7. Germline V gene data show CDR1 as MNHEY and CDR2 as SMNVEV (reference sequence).

The chain has TRBV4-1 and TRBJ1-1, with TRBD1 as a possible D gene (6 bases). Germline V gene lookup returns CDR1 MGHRA and CDR2 YSYEKL. The V end was cut by 2 bases, the J end by 1 base, with 14 bases between. The CDR3 is made up of 16 amino acids. CDR3 sequence reads: CASSQLRTAGNTEAFF. Written as DNA, the CDR3 is TGCGCCAGCAGCCAATTACGGACAGCTGGGAACACTGAAGCTTTCTTT.

This clone was recorded only once. V gene TRBV5-1 combines with J gene TRBJ2-7; D gene unclear. Per the germline V gene, CDR1 is SGHRS and CDR2 is YFSETQ. The CDR3 covers 14 residues. Trimming stripped 0 bases from V and 2 bases from J, with 9 bases between. CDR3 nucleotide sequence: TGCGCCAGCAGCTTGGGACATACCACCTACGAGCAGTACTTC. Its protein product is CASSLGHTTYEQYF.

The rearrangement uses TRBV5-1 and TRBJ2-1; 8 positions agree with TRBD2. Germline trimming cut 3 bases from V and 5 bases from J; bases unmatched to any gene: 7. The CDR3 has 15 amino acids. Germline V gene sequence: CDR1 SGHRS, CDR2 YFSETQ. CDR3 bases: TGCGCCAGCAGCTCAACGGGAGGGCCTGACAATGAGCAGTTCTTC. It translates to CASSSTGGPDNEQFF.

The V and J genes are TRBV11-2 and TRBJ2-5; a possible D gene is TRBD2 (6 bases). The CDR3 is 14 residues long. CDR1 and CDR2 (germline): SGHAT, FQNNGV. Trimming removed 4 bases from V and 4 bases from J, with 13 bases in between. The CDR3 loop reads CASSSPGRGETQYF. Here the CDR3 DNA reads TGTGCCAGCAGCTCCCCGGGGCGGGGAGAGACCCAGTACTTC.

The genes are TRBV5-5 and TRBJ2-2; TRBD2 matches at 11 bases. The CDR3 length is 16 residues. The junction had 5 bases not matched to a gene; V was cut back by 4 bases and J by 3 bases. Germline values: CDR1 SGHKS, CDR2 YYEKEE (reference sequence). CDR3 DNA: TGTGCCAGCAGCGGGGGACTAGCGGAGTACACCGGGGAGCTGTTTTTT. Translating it yields CASSGGLAEYTGELFF.

The genes are TRBV13 and TRBJ2-1; 11 bases are a match to TRBD2. J gave up 10 bases and V 4 bases, and 12 bases lay outside the gene matches. CDR3 size: 16 residues. In germline, CDR1 is PRHDT, CDR2 FYEKMQ (reference sequence). The DNA of the CDR3 is TGTGCCAGCAGCTCCCAATTAGCGGGAGGGCCGGAGGAGCAGTTCTTC. Translating it yields CASSSQLAGGPEEQFF.

The genes are TRBV4-3 and TRBJ2-7; D is undetermined. CDR3 size: 13 residues. Germline V gene lookup returns CDR1 LGHNA and CDR2 YSLEER. Trimming shortened V by 0 bases and J by 3 bases, and 6 bases separated the two germline ends. Here the CDR3 DNA reads TGCGCCAGCAGCCAAGATCTCGGCTACGAGCAGTACTTC. It translates to CASSQDLGYEQYF.

This sequence joins TRBV29-1 and TRBJ1-1; TRBD1 matches 7 bases. V lost 6 bases to trimming and J lost 5 bases; unmatched junction nucleotides: 9. The CDR3 spans 13 residues. Germline CDR1 SQVTM, CDR2 ANQGSEA. The CDR3 DNA is TGCAGCGTGCTTAAACCGGGACAGACTGAAGCTTTCTTT. Encoded protein: CSVLKPGQTEAFF.

The rearrangement links TRBV4-1 to TRBJ1-5; weak D call: TRBD1 (6 bases). V was cut by 2 bases and J by 7 bases, with 9 bases left in between. CDR1 and CDR2 (germline): MGHRA, YSYEKL. The CDR3 extends over 13 amino acids. CDR3 sequence (DNA): TGCGCCAGCAGCCAACCAGGGGAGCAGCCCCAGCATTTT. Protein: CASSQPGEQPQHF.

This rearrangement joins TRBV19 to TRBJ2-7; D ambiguous. Germline V gene sequence: CDR1 LNHDA, CDR2 SQIVND (reference sequence). V was shortened by 3 bases and J by 7 bases, with 13 bases between the two germline ends. The CDR3 is made up of 13 amino acids. The CDR3 region is CASSIGYALEQYF. Written as DNA, the CDR3 is TGTGCCAGTAGTATCGGGTATGCTTTGGAGCAGTACTTC. The whole variable domain, filled in from reference TRBV19 and TRBJ2-7, reads DGGITQSPKYLFRKEGQNVTLSCEQNLNHDAMYWYRQDPGQGLRLIYYSQIVNDFQKGDIAEGYSVSREKKESFPLTVTSAQKNPTAFYLCASSIGYALEQYFGPGTRLTVT.

The CDR3 DNA reads TGCGCCAGCAGCCAAGGAGGAAATGAGCAGTTCTTC. Protein product: CASSQGGNEQFF. The chain uses TRBV4-1 and TRBJ2-1; D uncertain. The V gene's germline CDR1 is MGHRA and CDR2 YSYEKL. The CDR3 has 12 residues. V shed 1 base and J shed 7 bases, with 5 bases lying between them.

CDR3 sequence: CASSLGGLTPYEQYF. CDR3 DNA sequence: TGTGCCAGCAGCTTAGGCGGACTCACCCCCTACGAGCAGTACTTC. The chain recombines TRBV27 with TRBJ2-7, with a weak D call TRBD2 (5 bases). This CDR3 has 15 amino acids. V was clipped by 6 bases and J by 2 bases, with 17 bases between them. From germline, CDR1 is MNHEY and CDR2 SMNVEV (reference sequence).

The gene calls are TRBV28 and TRBJ1-2, with TRBD1 matching over 8 bases. Germline CDR1 reads MDHEN; CDR2 reads SYDVKM. The CDR3 is 16 residues long. The V segment lost 5 bases and the J segment 0 bases; nucleotides outside the gene matches: 8. The CDR3, as DNA: TGTGCCAGCAGTACCTCAGGGGGCGCCTCTAACTATGGCTACACCTTC. Amino acid sequence: CASSTSGGASNYGYTF.

The chain's CDR3 is CSVVRGDSYEQYF. CDR3 bases: TGCAGCGTTGTCCGGGGGGACTCCTACGAGCAGTACTTC. The chain has TRBV29-1 and TRBJ2-7, with 7 bases lining up with TRBD2. J was trimmed by 0 bases and V by 4 bases; bases with no gene match: 3. CDR3 size: 13 residues. Per germline, CDR1 SQVTM and CDR2 ANQGSEA.

This chain connects TRBV29-1 to TRBJ1-2, with D unresolved. Germline V gene sequence: CDR1 SQVTM, CDR2 ANQGSEA. V shed 1 base and J shed 0 bases, with 12 bases lying between them. CDR3 length: 15 residues. Written as DNA, the CDR3 is TGCAGCGTTGAAGTCGACGGAGCCGCTAACTATGGCTACACCTTC. The encoded protein is CSVEVDGAANYGYTF.

The chain links TRBV4-1 to TRBJ2-3; weak D call: TRBD2 (5 bases). The germline gives CDR1 MGHRA, CDR2 YSYEKL. CDR3 length equals 15 residues. Deletions cut 1 base from V and 2 bases from J, with 10 bases between. This CDR3 reads CASSQVLSDTDTQYF. The CDR3 nucleotides are TGCGCCAGCAGCCAAGTGCTTAGCGACACAGATACGCAGTATTTT.

The chain carries TRBV27 and TRBJ1-5; 7 bases are a match to TRBD1. Germline values: CDR1 MNHEY, CDR2 SMNVEV (reference sequence). This CDR3 is 16 amino acids long. The J segment lost 6 bases and the V segment lost 4 bases, leaving 12 bases of the junction unmatched. The CDR3 DNA is TGTGCCAGCAGTTATGGGGCAGGGGGACTTATTCAGCCCCAGCATTTT. Encoded protein: CASSYGAGGLIQPQHF.

J is TRBJ2-4 and V is TRBV6-1; D possibly corresponds to TRBD1 (7 bases). Looked up from germline, CDR1 is MNHNS and CDR2 is SASEGT. The V end was cut by 6 bases, the J end by 5 bases, with 14 bases between. The CDR3 loop spans 14 amino acids. The CDR3 sequence: CASRPTGEENIQYF. The CDR3 DNA reads TGTGCCAGCAGACCCACAGGGGAGGAAAACATTCAGTACTTC.

This clone was seen a single time. This chain joins TRBV11-3 and TRBJ2-1; 10 nucleotides match TRBD1. V shed 5 bases, J shed 7 bases, and the junction held 5 bases outside the gene matches. Germline CDR1 reads SGHNT; CDR2 reads YENEEA. The CDR3 contains 14 residues. This chain's CDR3 is CASSRRTGGNEQFF. In DNA form, the CDR3 reads TGTGCCAGCAGCCGGAGGACAGGGGGTAATGAGCAGTTCTTC.

This chain joins TRBV2 and TRBJ2-7; possibly TRBD1 for D (6 bases). The V and J ends lost 4 bases and 7 bases respectively, with 17 bases between them. CDR3 size: 14 residues. CDR1 is SNHLY and CDR2 is FYNNEI in the germline V gene. The CDR3: CASSGYGQSREQYF. DNA for the CDR3: TGTGCCAGCAGTGGATATGGACAGTCCCGAGAGCAGTACTTC.

V is TRBV6-5 and J is TRBJ2-7; TRBD1 might be the D (5 bases). The germline CDR1 and CDR2 sequences are MNHEY and SVGAGI. The germline V and J ends were trimmed by 0 bases and 3 bases, with 12 bases remaining between them. The CDR3 is 15 amino acids. CDR3 in amino acids: CASSYSTGGIYEQYF. In nucleotides, the CDR3 is TGTGCCAGCAGTTACTCAACAGGTGGGATCTACGAGCAGTACTTC.

This sequence joins TRBV29-1 and TRBJ1-1; 7 bases agree with TRBD1. The ends lost 5 bases at V and 3 bases at J; junction bases unmatched: 3. Germline loops: CDR1 SQVTM, CDR2 ANQGSEA. The CDR3 is made up of 12 amino acids. The CDR3 DNA is TGCAGCGTTAACACAGGGGACACTGAAGCTTTCTTT. Translating it yields CSVNTGDTEAFF.

This chain connects TRBV6-1 to TRBJ1-1; TRBD1 matches at 8 bases. Trimming removed 6 bases from V and 3 bases from J; junction bases left unmatched: 3. This CDR3 has 13 amino acids. Germline V gene sequence: CDR1 MNHNS, CDR2 SASEGT. CDR3 DNA: TGTGCCAGCAGCAGGGGGCGGTACACTGAAGCTTTCTTT. Its translation: CASSRGRYTEAFF.